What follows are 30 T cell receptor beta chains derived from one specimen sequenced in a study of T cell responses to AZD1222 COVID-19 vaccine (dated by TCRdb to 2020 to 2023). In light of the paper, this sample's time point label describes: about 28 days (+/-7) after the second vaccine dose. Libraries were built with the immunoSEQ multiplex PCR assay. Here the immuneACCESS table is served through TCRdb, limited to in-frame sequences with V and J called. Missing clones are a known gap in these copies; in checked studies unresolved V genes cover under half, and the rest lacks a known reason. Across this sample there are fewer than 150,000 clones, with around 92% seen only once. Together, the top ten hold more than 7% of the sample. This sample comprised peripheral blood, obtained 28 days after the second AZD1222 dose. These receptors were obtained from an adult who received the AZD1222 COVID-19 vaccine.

For the CDR3, the DNA is TGTGCCAGCAGTTTTAGGGGGAGATATGGCTACACCTTC. Protein product: CASSFRGRYGYTF. V usage is TRBV25-1 and J usage is TRBJ1-2; D may be TRBD1 (6 bases). Per germline, CDR1 MGHDK and CDR2 SYGVNS. CDR3 length equals 13 residues. V was trimmed by 5 bases and J by 5 bases, leaving 12 bases between them.

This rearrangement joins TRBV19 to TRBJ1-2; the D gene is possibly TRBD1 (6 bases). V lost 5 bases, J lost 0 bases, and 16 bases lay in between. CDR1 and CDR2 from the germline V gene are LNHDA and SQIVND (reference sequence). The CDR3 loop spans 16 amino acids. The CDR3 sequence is CASSPILQGSNYGYTF. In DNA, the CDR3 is TGTGCCAGTAGTCCCATCCTACAGGGATCTAACTATGGCTACACCTTC.

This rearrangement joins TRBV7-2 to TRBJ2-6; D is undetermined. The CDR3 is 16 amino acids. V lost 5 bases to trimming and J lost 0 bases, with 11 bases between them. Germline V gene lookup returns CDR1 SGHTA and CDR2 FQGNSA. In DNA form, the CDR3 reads TGTGCCAGCAGCCCCCAGACAATCTCTGGGGCCAACGTCCTGACTTTC. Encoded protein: CASSPQTISGANVLTF. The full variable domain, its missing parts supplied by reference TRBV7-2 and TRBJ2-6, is GAGVSQSPSNKVTEKGKDVELRCDPISGHTALYWYRQSLGQGLEFLIYFQGNSAPDKSGLPSDRFSAERTGGSVSTLTIQRTQQEDSAVYLCASSPQTISGANVLTFGAGSRLTVL.

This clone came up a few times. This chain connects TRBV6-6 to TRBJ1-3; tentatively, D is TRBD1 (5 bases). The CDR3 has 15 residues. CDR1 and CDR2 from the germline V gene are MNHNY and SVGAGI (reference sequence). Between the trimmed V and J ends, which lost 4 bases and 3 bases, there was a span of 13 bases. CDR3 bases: TGTGCCAGCAGTTTCTACGACAGTCATGGAAACACCATATATTTT. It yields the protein CASSFYDSHGNTIYF.

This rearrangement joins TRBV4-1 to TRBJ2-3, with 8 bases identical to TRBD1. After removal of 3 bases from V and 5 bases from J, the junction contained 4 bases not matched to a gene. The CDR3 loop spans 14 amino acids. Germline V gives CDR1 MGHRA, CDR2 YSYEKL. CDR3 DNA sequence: TGCGCCAGCAGCCATGGACAGGGCGAAGATACGCAGTATTTT. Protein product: CASSHGQGEDTQYF.

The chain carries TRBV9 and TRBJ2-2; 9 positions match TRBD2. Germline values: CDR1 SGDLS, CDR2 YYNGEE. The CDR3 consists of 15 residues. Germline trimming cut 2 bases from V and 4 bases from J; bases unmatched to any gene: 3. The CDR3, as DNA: TGTGCCAGCAGCGTCGGCGGGAGGGCCACCGGGGAGCTGTTTTTT. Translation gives CASSVGGRATGELFF. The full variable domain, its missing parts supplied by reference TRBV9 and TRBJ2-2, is DSGVTQTPKHLITATGQRVTLRCSPRSGDLSVYWYQQSLDQGLQFLIQYYNGEERAKGNILERFSAQQFPDLHSELNLSSLELGDSALYFCASSVGGRATGELFFGEGSRLTVL.

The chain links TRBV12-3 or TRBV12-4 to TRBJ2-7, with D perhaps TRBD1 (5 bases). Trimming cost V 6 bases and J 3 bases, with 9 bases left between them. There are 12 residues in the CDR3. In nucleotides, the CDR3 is TGTGCCAGCAGACGCCAGGGCTACGAGCAGTACTTC. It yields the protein CASRRQGYEQYF.

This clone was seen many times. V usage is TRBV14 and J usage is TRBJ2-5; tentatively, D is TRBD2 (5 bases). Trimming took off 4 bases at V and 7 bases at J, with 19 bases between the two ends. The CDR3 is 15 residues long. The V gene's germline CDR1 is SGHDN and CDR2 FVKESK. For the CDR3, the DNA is TGTGCCAGCAGCCTCAAAGGAGGCCCCTGGGGGACCCAGTACTTC. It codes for CASSLKGGPWGTQYF.

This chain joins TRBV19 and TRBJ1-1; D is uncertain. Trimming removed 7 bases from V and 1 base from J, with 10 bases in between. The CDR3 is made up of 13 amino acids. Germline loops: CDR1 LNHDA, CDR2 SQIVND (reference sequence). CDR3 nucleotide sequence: TGTGCCAGTAAGGTAGGCAAGAACACTGAAGCTTTCTTT. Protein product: CASKVGKNTEAFF.

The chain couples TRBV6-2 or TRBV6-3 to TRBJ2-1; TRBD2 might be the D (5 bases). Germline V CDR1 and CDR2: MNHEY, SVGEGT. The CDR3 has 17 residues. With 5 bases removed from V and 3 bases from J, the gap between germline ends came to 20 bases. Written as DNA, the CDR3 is TGTGCCAGCAGTAGAAGGCGTAGCGAATTAAACTACAATGAGCAGTTCTTC. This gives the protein CASSRRRSELNYNEQFF.

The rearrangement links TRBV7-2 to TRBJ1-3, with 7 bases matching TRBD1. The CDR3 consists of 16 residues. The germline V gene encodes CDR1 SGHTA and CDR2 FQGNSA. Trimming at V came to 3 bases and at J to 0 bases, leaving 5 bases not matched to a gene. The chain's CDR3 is CASSFRQGLSGNTIYF. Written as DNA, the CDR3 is TGTGCCAGCAGCTTCCGACAGGGACTCTCTGGAAACACCATATATTTT.

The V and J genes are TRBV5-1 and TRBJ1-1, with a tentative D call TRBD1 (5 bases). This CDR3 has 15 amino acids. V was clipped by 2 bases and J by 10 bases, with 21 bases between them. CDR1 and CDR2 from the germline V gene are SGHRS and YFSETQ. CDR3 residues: CASSLNQPSGNGAFF. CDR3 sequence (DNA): TGCGCCAGCAGCTTAAATCAGCCCTCAGGGAATGGAGCTTTCTTT.

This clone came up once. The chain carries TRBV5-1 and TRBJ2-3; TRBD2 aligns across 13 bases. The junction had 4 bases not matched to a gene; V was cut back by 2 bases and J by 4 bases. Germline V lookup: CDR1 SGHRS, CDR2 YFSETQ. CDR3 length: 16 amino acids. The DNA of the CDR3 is TGCGCCAGCAGCTTTTTGACTAGCGGGGGGCCAGATACGCAGTATTTT. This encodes CASSFLTSGGPDTQYF. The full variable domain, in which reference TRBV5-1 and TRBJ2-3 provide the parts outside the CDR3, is KAGVTQTPRYLIKTRGQQVTLSCSPISGHRSVSWYQQTPGQGLQFLFEYFSETQRNKGNFPGRFSGRQFSNSRSEMNVSTLELGDSALYLCASSFLTSGGPDTQYFGPGTRLTVL.

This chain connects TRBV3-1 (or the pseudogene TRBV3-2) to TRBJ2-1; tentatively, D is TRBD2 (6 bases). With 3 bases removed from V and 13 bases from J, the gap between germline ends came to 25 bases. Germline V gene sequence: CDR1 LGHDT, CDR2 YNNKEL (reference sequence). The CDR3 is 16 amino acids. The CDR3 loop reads CASSQNWGDGAIPQFF. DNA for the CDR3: TGTGCCAGCAGCCAGAATTGGGGGGACGGAGCAATACCCCAGTTCTTC.

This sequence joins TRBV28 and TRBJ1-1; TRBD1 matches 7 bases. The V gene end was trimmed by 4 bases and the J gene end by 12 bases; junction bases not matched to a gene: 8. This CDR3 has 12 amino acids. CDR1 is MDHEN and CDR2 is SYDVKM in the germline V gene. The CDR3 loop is CASSSGTRGTFF. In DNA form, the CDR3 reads TGTGCCAGCAGTTCGGGGACCAGGGGGACTTTCTTT.

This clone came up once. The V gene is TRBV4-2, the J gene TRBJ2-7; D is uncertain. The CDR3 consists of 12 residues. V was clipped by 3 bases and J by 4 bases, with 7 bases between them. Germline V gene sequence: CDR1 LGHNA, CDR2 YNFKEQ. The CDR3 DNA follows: TGTGCCAGCAGCCATAGTAGGTACGAGCAGTACTTC. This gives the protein CASSHSRYEQYF.

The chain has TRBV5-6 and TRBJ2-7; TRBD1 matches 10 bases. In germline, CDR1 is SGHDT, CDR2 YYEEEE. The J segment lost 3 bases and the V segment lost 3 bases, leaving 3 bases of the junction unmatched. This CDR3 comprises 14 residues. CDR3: CASSWRDRGYEQYF. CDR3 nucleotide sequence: TGTGCCAGCAGCTGGCGGGACAGGGGCTACGAGCAGTACTTC.

CDR3 bases: TGTGCCACCAGCAGTCTCCTAGCGGGGGGGCCTATTGAGCAGTTCTTC. As protein: CATSSLLAGGPIEQFF. V gene TRBV15 combines with J gene TRBJ2-1; 12 bases are shared with TRBD2. Losses at the gene ends were 3 bases for V and 9 bases for J; bases not matched to a gene: 9. Germline assignment: CDR1 LNHNV and CDR2 YYDKDF (reference sequence). The CDR3 covers 16 residues.

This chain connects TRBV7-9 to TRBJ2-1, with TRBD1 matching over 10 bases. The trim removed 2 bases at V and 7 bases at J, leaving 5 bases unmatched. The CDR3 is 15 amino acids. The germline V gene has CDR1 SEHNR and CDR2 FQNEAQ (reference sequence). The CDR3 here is CASSLRDRGLNEQFF. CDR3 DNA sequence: TGTGCCAGCAGCTTAAGGGACAGGGGTTTGAATGAGCAGTTCTTC.

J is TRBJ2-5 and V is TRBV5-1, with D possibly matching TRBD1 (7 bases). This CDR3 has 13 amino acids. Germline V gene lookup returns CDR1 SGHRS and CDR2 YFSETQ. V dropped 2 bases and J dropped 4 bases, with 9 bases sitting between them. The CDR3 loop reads CASSFQGGETQYF. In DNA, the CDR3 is TGCGCCAGCAGCTTCCAGGGGGGAGAGACCCAGTACTTC.

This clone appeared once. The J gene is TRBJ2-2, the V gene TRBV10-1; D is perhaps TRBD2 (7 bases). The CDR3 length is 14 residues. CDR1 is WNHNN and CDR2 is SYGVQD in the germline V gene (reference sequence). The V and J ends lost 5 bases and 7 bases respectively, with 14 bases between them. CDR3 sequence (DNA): TGCGCCAGCAGTTCGGGGGGCCTGGGCGGGGAGCTGTTTTTT. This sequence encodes CASSSGGLGGELFF.

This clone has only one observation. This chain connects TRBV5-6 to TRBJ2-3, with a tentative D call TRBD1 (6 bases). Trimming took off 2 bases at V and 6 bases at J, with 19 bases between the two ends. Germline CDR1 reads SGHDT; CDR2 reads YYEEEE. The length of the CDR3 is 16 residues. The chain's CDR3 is CASSFGTPAPRDTQYF. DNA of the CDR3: TGTGCCAGCAGCTTCGGGACACCCGCCCCTAGGGATACGCAGTATTTT.

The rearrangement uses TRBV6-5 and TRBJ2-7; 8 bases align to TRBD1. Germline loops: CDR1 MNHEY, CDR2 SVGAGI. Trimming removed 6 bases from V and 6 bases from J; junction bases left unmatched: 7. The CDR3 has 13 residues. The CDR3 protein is CASSDRGGIEQYF. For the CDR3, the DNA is TGTGCCAGCAGCGACAGGGGAGGCATCGAGCAGTACTTC.

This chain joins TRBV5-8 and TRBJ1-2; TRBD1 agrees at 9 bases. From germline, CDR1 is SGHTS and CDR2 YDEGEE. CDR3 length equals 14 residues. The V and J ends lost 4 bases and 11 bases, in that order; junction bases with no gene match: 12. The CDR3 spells CASSAAGTGFRYTF. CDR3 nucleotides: TGTGCCAGCAGCGCTGCCGGGACAGGGTTCAGGTACACCTTC.

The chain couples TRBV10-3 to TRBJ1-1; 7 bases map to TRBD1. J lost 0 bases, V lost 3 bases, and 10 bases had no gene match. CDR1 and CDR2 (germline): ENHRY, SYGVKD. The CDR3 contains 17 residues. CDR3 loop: CAISDRDSSVMNTEAFF. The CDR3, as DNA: TGTGCCATCAGTGACCGGGACAGCTCTGTCATGAACACTGAAGCTTTCTTT.

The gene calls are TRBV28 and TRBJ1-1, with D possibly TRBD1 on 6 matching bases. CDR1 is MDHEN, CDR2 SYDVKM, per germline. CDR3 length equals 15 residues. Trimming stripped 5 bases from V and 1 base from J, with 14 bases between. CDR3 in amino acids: CASSLSQGGNTEAFF. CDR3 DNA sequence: TGTGCCAGCAGTCTTTCCCAAGGGGGGAACACTGAAGCTTTCTTT.

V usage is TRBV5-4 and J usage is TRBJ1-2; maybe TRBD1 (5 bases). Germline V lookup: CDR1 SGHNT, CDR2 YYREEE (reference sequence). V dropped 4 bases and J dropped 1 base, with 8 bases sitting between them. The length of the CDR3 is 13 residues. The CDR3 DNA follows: TGTGCCAGCAGCCCTGACAGTAACTATGGCTACACCTTC. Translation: CASSPDSNYGYTF.

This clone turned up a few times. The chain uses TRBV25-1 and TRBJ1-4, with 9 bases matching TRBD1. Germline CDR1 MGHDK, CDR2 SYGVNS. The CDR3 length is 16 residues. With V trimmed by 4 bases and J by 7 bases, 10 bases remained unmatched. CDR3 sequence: CASSGAGQGWGEKLFF. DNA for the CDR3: TGTGCCAGCAGTGGGGCCGGACAGGGGTGGGGTGAAAAACTGTTTTTT.

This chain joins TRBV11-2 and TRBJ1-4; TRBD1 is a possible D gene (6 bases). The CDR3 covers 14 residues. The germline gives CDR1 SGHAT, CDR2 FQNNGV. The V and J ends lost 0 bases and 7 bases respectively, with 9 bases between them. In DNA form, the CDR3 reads TGTGCCAGCAGCTTAGACAGGGGTTTTGAAAAACTGTTTTTT. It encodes CASSLDRGFEKLFF.

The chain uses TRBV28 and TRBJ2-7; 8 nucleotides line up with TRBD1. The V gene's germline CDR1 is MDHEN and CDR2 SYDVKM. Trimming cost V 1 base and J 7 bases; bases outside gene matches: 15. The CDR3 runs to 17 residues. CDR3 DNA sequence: TGTGCCAGCAGTTTATCAGGGTCCGGGACAGGATTAAGGGAGCAGTACTTC. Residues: CASSLSGSGTGLREQYF.